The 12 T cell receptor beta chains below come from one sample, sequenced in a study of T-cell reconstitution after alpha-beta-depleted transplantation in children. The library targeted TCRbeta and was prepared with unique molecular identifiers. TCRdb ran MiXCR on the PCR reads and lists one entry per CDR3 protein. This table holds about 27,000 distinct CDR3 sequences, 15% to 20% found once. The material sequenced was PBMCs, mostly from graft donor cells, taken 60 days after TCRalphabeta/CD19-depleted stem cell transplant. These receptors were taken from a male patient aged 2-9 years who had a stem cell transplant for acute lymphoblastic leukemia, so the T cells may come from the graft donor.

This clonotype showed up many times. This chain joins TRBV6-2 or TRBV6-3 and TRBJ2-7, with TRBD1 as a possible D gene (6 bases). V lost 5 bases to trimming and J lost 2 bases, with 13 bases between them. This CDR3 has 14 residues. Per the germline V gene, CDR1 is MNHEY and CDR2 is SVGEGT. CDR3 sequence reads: CASSTPTGTYEQYF. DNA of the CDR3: TGTGCCAGCAGTACCCCGACAGGAACCTACGAGCAGTACTTC.

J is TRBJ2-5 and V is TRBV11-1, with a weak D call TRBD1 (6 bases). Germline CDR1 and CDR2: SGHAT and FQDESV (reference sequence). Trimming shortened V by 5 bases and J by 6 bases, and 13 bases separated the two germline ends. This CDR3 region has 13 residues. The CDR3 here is CASSTNRDKTQYF. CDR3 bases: TGTGCCAGCAGCACGAACAGGGACAAGACCCAGTACTTC.

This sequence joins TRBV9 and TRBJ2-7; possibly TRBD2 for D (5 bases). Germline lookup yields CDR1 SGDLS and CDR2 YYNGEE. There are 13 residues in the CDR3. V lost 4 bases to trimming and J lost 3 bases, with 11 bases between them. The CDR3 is CASSRVEGYEQYF. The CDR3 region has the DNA TGTGCCAGCAGCCGGGTAGAGGGCTACGAGCAGTACTTC.

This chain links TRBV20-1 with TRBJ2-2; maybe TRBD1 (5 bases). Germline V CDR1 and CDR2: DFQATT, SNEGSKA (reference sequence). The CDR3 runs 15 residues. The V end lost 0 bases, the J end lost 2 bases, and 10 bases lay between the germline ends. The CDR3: CSARDLQENTGELFF. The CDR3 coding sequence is TGCAGTGCTAGAGATCTACAGGAAAACACCGGGGAGCTGTTTTTT.

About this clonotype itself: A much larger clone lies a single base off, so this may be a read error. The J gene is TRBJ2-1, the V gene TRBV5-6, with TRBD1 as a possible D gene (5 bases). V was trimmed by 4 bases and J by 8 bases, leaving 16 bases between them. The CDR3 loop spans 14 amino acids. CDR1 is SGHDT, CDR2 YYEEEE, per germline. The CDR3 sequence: CASSGWQGLHEQFF. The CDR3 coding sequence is TGTGCCAGCAGCGGTTGGCAGGGTTTGCATGAGCAGTTCTTC.

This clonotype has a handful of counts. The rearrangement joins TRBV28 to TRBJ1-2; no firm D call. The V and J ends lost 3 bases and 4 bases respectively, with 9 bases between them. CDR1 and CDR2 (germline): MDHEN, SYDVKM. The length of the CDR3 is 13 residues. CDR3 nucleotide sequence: TGTGCCAGCAGTTTGGGAGTCCCCTATGGCTACACCTTC. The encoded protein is CASSLGVPYGYTF.

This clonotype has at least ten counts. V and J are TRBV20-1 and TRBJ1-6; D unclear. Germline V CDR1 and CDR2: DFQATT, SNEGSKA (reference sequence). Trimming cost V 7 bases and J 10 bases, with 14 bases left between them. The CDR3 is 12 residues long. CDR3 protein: CSGWSPGSPLHF. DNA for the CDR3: TGCAGTGGCTGGAGCCCTGGGTCACCCCTCCACTTT.

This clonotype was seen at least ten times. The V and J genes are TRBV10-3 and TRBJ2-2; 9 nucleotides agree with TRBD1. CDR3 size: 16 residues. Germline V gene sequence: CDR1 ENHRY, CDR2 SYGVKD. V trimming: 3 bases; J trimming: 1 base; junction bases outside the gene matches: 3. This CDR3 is CAISDPGQGNTGELFF. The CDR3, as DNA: TGTGCCATCAGTGATCCGGGACAGGGGAACACCGGGGAGCTGTTTTTT.

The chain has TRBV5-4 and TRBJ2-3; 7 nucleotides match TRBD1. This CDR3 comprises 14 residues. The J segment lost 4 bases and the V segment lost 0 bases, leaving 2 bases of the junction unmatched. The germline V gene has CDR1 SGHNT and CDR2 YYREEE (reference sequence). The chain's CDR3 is CASSLAQGADTQYF. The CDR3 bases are TGTGCCAGCAGCTTGGCGCAGGGGGCAGATACGCAGTATTTT.

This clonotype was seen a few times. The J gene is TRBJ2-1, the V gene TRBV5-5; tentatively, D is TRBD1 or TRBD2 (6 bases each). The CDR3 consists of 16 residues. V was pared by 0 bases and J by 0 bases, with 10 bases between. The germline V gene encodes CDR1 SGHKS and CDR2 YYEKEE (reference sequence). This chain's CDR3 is CASSLVGGISYNEQFF. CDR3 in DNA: TGTGCCAGCAGCTTGGTAGGGGGGATCTCCTACAATGAGCAGTTCTTC.

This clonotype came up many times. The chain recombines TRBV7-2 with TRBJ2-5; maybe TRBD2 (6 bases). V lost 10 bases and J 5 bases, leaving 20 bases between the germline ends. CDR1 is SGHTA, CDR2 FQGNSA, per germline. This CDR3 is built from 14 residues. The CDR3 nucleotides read TGTGCCACCCCGGGGGACTCGGGACGGGAGACCCAGTACTTC. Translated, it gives CATPGDSGRETQYF.

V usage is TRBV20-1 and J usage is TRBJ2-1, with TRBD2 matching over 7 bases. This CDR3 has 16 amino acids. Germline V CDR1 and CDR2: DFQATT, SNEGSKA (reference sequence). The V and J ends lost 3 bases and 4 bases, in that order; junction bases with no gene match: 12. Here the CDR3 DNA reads TGCAGTGCTAGCAAGGATCGCGGGAGAGGATACAATGAGCAGTTCTTC. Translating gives CSASKDRGRGYNEQFF.